Below are 29 T cell receptor beta chains sequenced from a single sample in a study of T-cell reconstitution after alpha-beta-depleted transplantation in children. Unique molecular identifiers were used to barcode this TCRbeta library. TCRdb redid the calling of the PCR reads with MiXCR, one entry per CDR3 protein. The top ten hold around 2.8% of the sample, which has some 240,000 distinct CDR3 sequences, 9.5% to 15% seen once. Specimen: PBMCs from the stem cell graft donor, collected from the stem cell graft. These receptors were collected from a human donor who donated a stem cell graft to a child with acute lymphoblastic leukemia.

In this sample, this clonotype turned up many times. CDR3 region: CAISEPPSGSSSYEQYF. The DNA of the CDR3 is TGTGCCATCAGTGAGCCCCCTAGCGGGTCGAGCTCCTACGAGCAGTACTTC. V and J are TRBV10-3 and TRBJ2-7; 8 bases fit TRBD2. Germline values: CDR1 ENHRY, CDR2 SYGVKD. J was trimmed by 0 bases and V by 2 bases; bases with no gene match: 9. CDR3 length: 17 amino acids.

This clonotype was seen at least ten times. The genes are TRBV20-1 and TRBJ2-5, with D maybe TRBD1 (6 bases). The germline V gene encodes CDR1 DFQATT and CDR2 SNEGSKA (reference sequence). The CDR3 runs to 13 residues. The ends were cut back, 5 bases at V and 2 bases at J, with 12 bases in the middle. The chain's CDR3 is CSAGRDTQETQYF. Written as DNA, the CDR3 is TGCAGTGCTGGCCGGGACACACAAGAGACCCAGTACTTC.

At least ten counts were recorded for this clonotype. As DNA, the CDR3 is TGTGCCAGCAGTTCCACTGGGACAGGTTTCTACGAGCAGTACTTC. This gives the protein CASSSTGTGFYEQYF. The V call is TRBV12-3 or TRBV12-4, the J call TRBJ2-7, with 8 positions matching TRBD1. The CDR3 is made up of 15 amino acids. J was trimmed by 3 bases and V by 4 bases; bases with no gene match: 8.

The sample holds a few counts of this clonotype. This chain uses TRBV5-1 with TRBJ2-1, with 8 bases lining up with TRBD2. CDR3 size: 15 residues. Germline V lookup: CDR1 SGHRS, CDR2 YFSETQ. V dropped 4 bases and J dropped 4; count of bases not matched to a gene: 7. The CDR3 DNA is TGCGCCAGCAGCGGGACTAGAGGGGGGTACAATGAGCAGTTCTTC. Its translation is CASSGTRGGYNEQFF.

This clonotype has at least ten counts. This sequence joins TRBV12-3 or TRBV12-4 and TRBJ2-5; 7 bases are shared with TRBD1. V was pared by 6 bases and J by 1 base, with 8 bases of the junction left unmatched. The CDR3 length is 15 residues. The CDR3: CASSPLQGPQETQYF. In nucleotides, the CDR3 is TGTGCCAGCAGCCCGCTACAGGGGCCCCAAGAGACCCAGTACTTC.

This clonotype was recorded many times. The chain couples TRBV14 to TRBJ2-1; D not resolved. Germline lookup yields CDR1 SGHDN and CDR2 FVKESK. With 1 base removed from V and 1 base from J, the gap between germline ends came to 11 bases. This CDR3 is built from 16 residues. The CDR3 DNA reads as TGTGCCAGCAGCCAAGTAAGCTGGAGTTCCTACAATGAGCAGTTCTTC. This sequence encodes CASSQVSWSSYNEQFF.

This clonotype was seen many times. The J gene is TRBJ2-3, the V gene TRBV24-1, with 13 positions matching TRBD2. The ends lost 4 bases at V and 5 bases at J; junction bases unmatched: 11. This CDR3 has 18 residues. The germline V gene has CDR1 KGHDR and CDR2 SFDVKD. This chain's CDR3 is CATSDPPGLAGAEDTQYF. The DNA for the CDR3 is TGTGCCACCAGTGACCCACCCGGACTAGCGGGAGCGGAAGATACGCAGTATTTT.

In this sample, this clonotype turned up many times. This chain joins TRBV27 and TRBJ2-6; no reliable D call. Trimming pared 5 bases from V and 0 bases from J, leaving 2 bases between. This CDR3 comprises 13 residues. The germline V gene has CDR1 MNHEY and CDR2 SMNVEV (reference sequence). CDR3 in amino acids: CASSDSGANVLTF. In DNA, the CDR3 is TGTGCCAGCAGTGACTCTGGGGCCAACGTCCTGACTTTC.

The genes are TRBV30 and TRBJ1-2, with unresolved D. Germline V gene data show CDR1 as GTSNPN and CDR2 as SVGIG (reference sequence). The germline V and J ends were trimmed by 3 bases and 4 bases, with 12 bases remaining between them. This CDR3 has 13 amino acids. For the CDR3, the DNA is TGTGCCTGGAGAGCACGGTTGGGCTATGGCTACACCTTC. Amino acid sequence: CAWRARLGYGYTF. The full variable domain, its missing parts supplied by reference TRBV30 and TRBJ1-2, is SQTIHQWPATLVQPVGSPLSLECTVEGTSNPNLYWYRQAAGRGLQLLFYSVGIGQISSEVPQNLSASRPQDRQFILSSKKLLLSDSGFYLCAWRARLGYGYTFGSGTRLTVV.

This clonotype appeared many times. The chain carries TRBV28 and TRBJ1-6, with TRBD1 identical over 7 bases. Trimming removed 7 bases from V and 6 bases from J; junction bases left unmatched: 9. The length of the CDR3 is 15 residues. Looked up from germline, CDR1 is MDHEN and CDR2 is SYDVKM. The CDR3 region is CASNPGTDFNSPLHF. CDR3 in DNA: TGTGCCAGCAATCCCGGGACAGACTTTAATTCACCCCTCCACTTT.

There are a few counts of this clonotype. CDR3 in amino acids: CSAGLENTGELFF. As DNA, the CDR3 is TGCAGTGCGGGACTAGAGAACACCGGGGAGCTGTTTTTT. The V gene is TRBV20-1, the J gene TRBJ2-2, with 8 bases fitting TRBD2. Germline V CDR1 and CDR2: DFQATT, SNEGSKA (reference sequence). This CDR3 comprises 13 residues. The junction had 1 base not matched to a gene; V was cut back by 6 bases and J by 1 base.

This clonotype has a count of ten or more. The rearrangement links TRBV20-1 to TRBJ1-1; 10 positions match TRBD1. The CDR3 runs 15 residues. Per germline, CDR1 DFQATT and CDR2 SNEGSKA (reference sequence). V dropped 3 bases and J dropped 8; count of bases not matched to a gene: 12. CDR3: CSASPQDRGATEAFF. DNA for the CDR3: TGCAGTGCTAGTCCACAGGACAGGGGGGCCACGGAAGCTTTCTTT.

V gene TRBV29-1 combines with J gene TRBJ2-1; TRBD2 might be the D (5 bases). There are 13 residues in the CDR3. The germline CDR1 and CDR2 sequences are SQVTM and ANQGSEA. The CDR3 is CAKTLSGHQEQFF. The CDR3 region has the DNA TGCGCAAAAACCCTAAGCGGCCACCAGGAGCAGTTCTTC.

This clonotype came up many times. The chain carries TRBV29-1 and TRBJ2-7; D possibly corresponds to TRBD1 (5 bases). The CDR3 is 12 amino acids. V lost 4 bases and J 2 bases, leaving 9 bases between the germline ends. In germline, CDR1 is SQVTM, CDR2 ANQGSEA. DNA for the CDR3: TGCAGCGTTGGGGTGACAGCCTACGAGCAGTACTTC. As protein: CSVGVTAYEQYF.

This clonotype appeared many times. The chain is built from TRBV5-5 and TRBJ1-1, with D tentatively TRBD1 (5 bases). Germline V gene lookup returns CDR1 SGHKS and CDR2 YYEKEE (reference sequence). The CDR3 is made up of 13 amino acids. The V end lost 5 bases, the J end lost 6 bases, and 14 bases lay between the germline ends. CDR3 loop: CASSSGGGAEAFF. The CDR3 region has the DNA TGTGCCAGCAGTTCCGGTGGGGGGGCTGAAGCTTTCTTT. The full variable domain, rest sourced from reference TRBV5-5 and TRBJ1-1, is DAGVTQSPTHLIKTRGQQVTLRCSPISGHKSVSWYQQVLGQGPQFIFQYYEKEERGRGNFPDRFSARQFPNYSSELNVNALLLGDSALYLCASSSGGGAEAFFGQGTRLTVV.

This clonotype was counted many times. The rearrangement joins TRBV29-1 to TRBJ1-1, with D tentatively TRBD1 (6 bases). The germline gives CDR1 SQVTM, CDR2 ANQGSEA. This CDR3 comprises 13 residues. V dropped 3 bases and J dropped 2 bases, with 10 bases sitting between them. The CDR3 DNA reads as TGCAGCGTTGACGGGACACCTAACACTGAAGCTTTCTTT. It translates to CSVDGTPNTEAFF.

On this clonotype itself: At one of its ends the junction is not consistent with the germline gene, which may arise from a read error. V usage is TRBV7-9 and J usage is TRBJ1-1; 8 nucleotides align to TRBD1. The CDR3 spans 15 residues. Germline values: CDR1 SEHNR, CDR2 FQNEAQ (reference sequence). CDR3 region: CASSGQGKPNIEAFF. In nucleotides, the CDR3 is TGTGCCAGCAGTGGACAGGGTAAACCGAACATTGAAGCTTTCTTT.

This clonotype was detected many times. The chain links TRBV7-9 to TRBJ2-2; no clear D gene. V lost 7 bases, J lost 2 bases, and 11 bases lay in between. The CDR3 is made up of 14 amino acids. Germline V gene data show CDR1 as SEHNR and CDR2 as FQNEAQ (reference sequence). The chain's CDR3 is CASTPVGNTGELFF. DNA for the CDR3: TGTGCCAGCACCCCCGTGGGCAACACCGGGGAGCTGTTTTTT.

In its sample, this clonotype was seen many times. The chain joins TRBV27 to TRBJ2-5; TRBD1 or TRBD2 may be the D gene (5 bases each). The CDR3 totals 14 residues. From germline, CDR1 is MNHEY and CDR2 SMNVEV (reference sequence). Trimming took 3 bases from V and 7 from J, leaving 15 bases between them. CDR3 bases: TGTGCCAGCAGTTTTCTGGGGGTGGATGGGACCCAGTACTTC. Protein sequence: CASSFLGVDGTQYF.

This clonotype came up a few times. V and J are TRBV20-1 and TRBJ2-7, with 10 bases lining up with TRBD2. CDR3 length: 18 amino acids. Germline V gene data show CDR1 as DFQATT and CDR2 as SNEGSKA (reference sequence). The J segment lost 2 bases and the V segment lost 0 bases, leaving 13 bases of the junction unmatched. The CDR3 loop reads CSARDLDGAGGATYEQYF. CDR3 nucleotide sequence: TGCAGTGCTAGAGATCTTGACGGAGCGGGAGGGGCCACCTACGAGCAGTACTTC.

The table lists this clonotype with many counts. The chain is built from TRBV6-2 or TRBV6-3 and TRBJ1-2, with D possibly being TRBD1 (6 bases). The germline V gene has CDR1 MNHEY and CDR2 SVGEGT. This CDR3 contains 14 residues. The V end was cut by 0 bases, the J end by 6 bases, with 11 bases between. CDR3 loop: CASSYSDSYNGYTF. The CDR3 nucleotides read TGTGCCAGCAGTTACTCGGACAGCTATAATGGCTACACCTTC.

In this sample, this clonotype turned up many times. The CDR3 protein is CSAGRTSGPYQETQYF. In nucleotides, the CDR3 is TGCAGTGCCGGCCGGACTAGCGGGCCGTACCAAGAGACCCAGTACTTC. V gene TRBV20-1 combines with J gene TRBJ2-5, with TRBD2 identical over 11 bases. CDR1 is DFQATT, CDR2 SNEGSKA, per germline (reference sequence). This CDR3 has 16 residues. V shed 6 bases and J 0 bases; nucleotides not matched to a gene: 9.

The rearrangement joins TRBV7-2 to TRBJ2-5, with 9 bases aligning to TRBD1. The CDR3 length is 15 residues. Germline CDR1 is SGHTA and CDR2 is FQGNSA. The ends lost 5 bases at V and 4 bases at J; junction bases unmatched: 8. The CDR3, as DNA: TGTGCCAGCAGCCCGTACAGGGGGCCCGCAGAGACCCAGTACTTC. Its translation is CASSPYRGPAETQYF. The variable domain in full, with the rest retrieved from reference TRBV7-2 and TRBJ2-5, is GAGVSQSPSNKVTEKGKDVELRCDPISGHTALYWYRQSLGQGLEFLIYFQGNSAPDKSGLPSDRFSAERTGGSVSTLTIQRTQQEDSAVYLCASSPYRGPAETQYFGPGTRLLVL.

This clonotype was observed at least ten times. V and J are TRBV20-1 and TRBJ2-7, with unresolved D. Germline CDR1 DFQATT, CDR2 SNEGSKA (reference sequence). CDR3 length equals 11 residues. CDR3 DNA sequence: TGCAGCACCCGGGCTGCCTACGAGCAGTACTTC. It translates to CSTRAAYEQYF.

The V and J genes are TRBV20-1 and TRBJ2-2, with D unresolved. The V gene lost 6 bases and the J gene lost 5 bases, with 22 bases spanning the gap. CDR1 is DFQATT and CDR2 is SNEGSKA in the germline V gene (reference sequence). This CDR3 region has 16 residues. CDR3: CSARREITGATGELFF. CDR3 nucleotides: TGCAGTGCGAGACGCGAGATAACGGGTGCAACCGGGGAGCTGTTTTTT.

V and J are TRBV7-6 and TRBJ2-7, with a weak D call TRBD2 (5 bases). The CDR3 extends over 13 amino acids. Trimming cost V 5 bases and J 3 bases, with 11 bases left between them. From germline, CDR1 is SGHVS and CDR2 FNYEAQ. The CDR3 sequence is CASSRGEFYEQYF. The CDR3, as DNA: TGTGCCAGCAGCCGGGGTGAGTTCTACGAGCAGTACTTC.

The J gene is TRBJ2-5, the V gene TRBV3-1; D remains ambiguous. There are 12 residues in the CDR3. Germline loops: CDR1 LGHDT, CDR2 YNNKEL (reference sequence). The V and J ends lost 5 bases and 5 bases respectively, with 9 bases between them. CDR3 residues: CASSNIGETQYF. CDR3 sequence (DNA): TGTGCCAGCAGCAATATCGGGGAGACCCAGTACTTC.

This clonotype was seen at least ten times. The chain recombines TRBV4-3 with TRBJ2-3; TRBD1 matches at 7 bases. CDR3 length: 15 residues. Per germline, CDR1 LGHNA and CDR2 YSLEER. The J segment lost 5 bases and the V segment lost 4 bases, leaving 9 bases of the junction unmatched. This CDR3 is CASSLRQGILDTQYF. CDR3 sequence (DNA): TGCGCCAGCAGCCTTAGACAGGGTATTTTAGATACGCAGTATTTT.

This clonotype was seen repeatedly, ten times or more. V usage is TRBV29-1 and J usage is TRBJ2-5; possible D gene TRBD2, 6 bases. The length of the CDR3 is 13 residues. Germline CDR1 SQVTM, CDR2 ANQGSEA. The ends were cut back, 3 bases at V and 4 bases at J, with 12 bases in the middle. The CDR3 DNA reads as TGCAGCGTTGAGATTAGGAGGGGAGAGACCCAGTACTTC. Translating it yields CSVEIRRGETQYF.